The 27 T cell receptor beta chains reported below all come from one sample, sequenced in a study of spatial heterogeneity in lung cancer. TCRdb ran MiXCR on the 5' RACE reads and lists one entry per CDR3 protein. The sample lists 7,500 or so distinct CDR3 sequences; 11% to 15% were seen once. The time point was: sample taken at primary tumor resection. Their antigens remain unidentified. General study findings and limits: Mutation counts in tumors were tracked by counts of expanded intratumoral alpha and beta TCRs.

The sequencing used lung tumor tissue, collected at surgery. The receptors derive from a female donor with early-stage non-small cell lung cancer.

This clonotype was seen at least ten times. This beta chain came through as a stray read in a library set up for alpha chains, and its size says little. The chain combines TRBV7-9 with TRBJ1-5, with a weak D call TRBD1 (5 bases). Germline V gene data show CDR1 as SEHNR and CDR2 as FQNEAQ (reference sequence). With 4 bases removed from V and 0 bases from J, the gap between germline ends came to 7 bases. CDR3 size: 14 residues. Here the CDR3 reads CASSWGYSNQPQHF. DNA for the CDR3: TGTGCCAGCAGCTGGGGCTATAGCAATCAGCCCCAGCATTTT.

There are many counts of this clonotype. The library was prepared for alpha chains; this beta chain is a stray read, so its frequency means little. The chain uses TRBV18 and TRBJ2-7, with D possibly being TRBD2 (6 bases). Germline-derived CDR1 and CDR2 are KGHSH and LQKENI. Trimming pared 8 bases from V and 10 bases from J, leaving 21 bases between. The CDR3 runs to 13 residues. CDR3 in DNA: TGTGCCAGCACCAACAACGCGGAGGGACGTCAGTACTTC. It is translated as CASTNNAEGRQYF.

This clonotype is deemed large. Because this beta chain is a stray read in a library intended to capture alpha chains, its abundance should not be given much weight. The V gene is TRBV6-5, the J gene TRBJ2-5; possible D gene TRBD2, 6 bases. The CDR3 has 13 amino acids. Germline V gene lookup returns CDR1 MNHEY and CDR2 SVGAGI. The V end lost 2 bases, the J end lost 5 bases, and 9 bases lay between the germline ends. The CDR3 nucleotides are TGTGCCAGCAGTTACGGGAGCGGGGAGACCCAGTACTTC. This gives the protein CASSYGSGETQYF.

This clonotype is medium-sized within its sample. The library was designed around alpha chains, so this beta chain is a stray read whose abundance carries little weight. This rearrangement joins TRBV29-1 to TRBJ1-1; D might be TRBD1 (6 bases). V lost 5 bases and J 2 bases, leaving 12 bases between the germline ends. CDR1 and CDR2 from the germline V gene are SQVTM and ANQGSEA. The CDR3 is made up of 13 amino acids. The CDR3 DNA is TGCAGCGTTATCCGGGACATAAACACTGAAGCTTTCTTT. Amino acid sequence: CSVIRDINTEAFF.

By proportion, this clonotype is medium-sized. This beta chain came through as a stray read in a library set up for alpha chains, and its size says little. The chain links TRBV6-5 to TRBJ2-3; 7 bases fit TRBD2. J lost 2 bases, V lost 2 bases, and 7 bases had no gene match. CDR1 MNHEY and CDR2 SVGAGI come from the germline V gene. The length of the CDR3 is 16 residues. DNA for the CDR3: TGTGCCAGCAGTTACCATGGGGGGACTAACACAGATACGCAGTATTTT. It codes for CASSYHGGTNTDTQYF.

As to this clonotype: A library prepared for alpha chains yielded this beta chain as an off-target read; its size is of little meaning. The rearrangement links TRBV20-1 to TRBJ1-3; D remains unclear. Trimming cost V 0 bases and J 0 bases, with 15 bases left between them. The CDR3 covers 17 residues. CDR1 is DFQATT, CDR2 SNEGSKA, per germline (reference sequence). The CDR3 region is CSARDSQYPYSGNTIYF. The CDR3 DNA sequence: TGCAGTGCTAGAGATTCCCAATATCCTTACTCTGGAAACACCATATATTTT.

In its sample, this clonotype was seen many times. This beta chain came through as a stray read in a library set up for alpha chains, and its size says little. V and J are TRBV25-1 and TRBJ1-4; D may be TRBD1 (6 bases). Germline V gene sequence: CDR1 MGHDK, CDR2 SYGVNS. The CDR3 consists of 18 residues. The V end was cut by 1 base, the J end by 11 bases, with 26 bases between. The CDR3 loop is CASSELAPGHPRRRKLFF. CDR3 coding DNA: TGTGCCAGCAGTGAATTGGCCCCGGGACATCCCCGGCGGAGGAAACTGTTTTTT.

This clonotype occurred many times. This beta chain slipped into a library made for alpha chains as a stray read, so its size is not meaningful. The chain employs TRBV7-2 and TRBJ1-1; D call uncertain. Germline loops: CDR1 SGHTA, CDR2 FQGNSA. V lost 2 bases and J lost 5, with 9 bases in between. The CDR3 length is 13 residues. CDR3 in amino acids: CASSLHLGTEAFF. Written as DNA, the CDR3 is TGTGCCAGCAGCTTACACTTAGGGACTGAAGCTTTCTTT. Full variable domain (outside the CDR3, taken from reference TRBV7-2 and TRBJ1-1): GAGVSQSPSNKVTEKGKDVELRCDPISGHTALYWYRQSLGQGLEFLIYFQGNSAPDKSGLPSDRFSAERTGGSVSTLTIQRTQQEDSAVYLCASSLHLGTEAFFGQGTRLTVV.

This clonotype qualifies as medium-sized. The size of this beta chain means little, since it is a stray read in a library made for alpha chains. V is TRBV7-2 and J is TRBJ1-1; 8 nucleotides match TRBD1. After removal of 5 bases from V and 5 bases from J, the junction contained 7 bases not matched to a gene. CDR3 length: 14 residues. Germline V gene data show CDR1 as SGHTA and CDR2 as FQGNSA. CDR3 in amino acids: CASSVSGGRTEAFF. The CDR3, as DNA: TGTGCCAGCAGCGTATCAGGGGGCCGAACTGAAGCTTTCTTT.

This clonotype is medium-sized (0.01 to 0.1%) by share. The library was prepared for alpha chains; this beta chain is a stray read, so its frequency means little. The DNA for the CDR3 is TGTGCCAGCAGTTACGGTAGGGCACAGCCCCAGCATTTT. Its translation is CASSYGRAQPQHF. V is TRBV6-5 and J is TRBJ1-5; the D is unclear. The length of the CDR3 is 13 residues. Germline-derived CDR1 and CDR2 are MNHEY and SVGAGI. V shed 2 bases and J shed 7 bases, with 9 bases lying between them.

The table lists this clonotype with many counts. This beta chain was picked up by a library intended for alpha chains and is off target, so its count carries little meaning. This rearrangement joins TRBV12-3 or TRBV12-4 to TRBJ1-2; perhaps TRBD1 as D (5 bases). There are 14 residues in the CDR3. The V end lost 5 bases, the J end lost 8 bases, and 18 bases lay between the germline ends. The CDR3 here is CASSPLEGRGGYTF. As DNA, the CDR3 is TGTGCCAGCAGTCCCCTCGAGGGGCGAGGGGGCTACACCTTC.

Worth noting for this clonotype: Compared with germline, one end of the junction differs, possibly owing to a read error. The library was prepared for alpha chains; this beta chain is a stray read, so its frequency means little. The chain couples TRBV10-3 to TRBJ2-7; 7 nucleotides align to TRBD1. From germline, CDR1 is ENHRY and CDR2 SYGVKD. This CDR3 is built from 15 residues. This chain's CDR3 is CVIREGGQFSYEQYF. As DNA, the CDR3 is TGTGTCATCCGAGAAGGGGGACAGTTCTCCTACGAGCAGTACTTC.

About this clonotype: Since the library was made to target alpha chains, this beta chain is a stray read and its abundance is not meaningful. This rearrangement joins TRBV18 to TRBJ1-1; D remains ambiguous. The germline V gene encodes CDR1 KGHSH and CDR2 LQKENI. The CDR3 runs 15 residues. V lost 8 bases and J lost 3, with 19 bases in between. CDR3 coding DNA: TGTGCCAGCGCTGGACTGGGAGGGATGGACACTGAAGCTTTCTTT. Protein: CASAGLGGMDTEAFF.

This clonotype was observed many times. Within a library made for alpha chains, this beta chain is off target, and its count is uninformative. The chain employs TRBV28 and TRBJ2-7; TRBD2 matches at 8 bases. Germline trimming cut 7 bases from V and 9 bases from J; bases unmatched to any gene: 8. CDR3 length equals 12 residues. The V gene's germline CDR1 is MDHEN and CDR2 SYDVKM. The CDR3 spells CASKKRGLAQYF. In nucleotides, the CDR3 is TGTGCCAGCAAAAAACGCGGACTAGCGCAGTACTTC. The whole variable domain, filled in from reference TRBV28 and TRBJ2-7, reads DVKVTQSSRYLVKRTGEKVFLECVQDMDHENMFWYRQDPGLGLRLIYFSYDVKMKEKGDIPEGYSVSREKKERFSLILESASTNQTSMYLCASKKRGLAQYFGPGTRLTVT.

At least ten counts were recorded for this clonotype. This beta chain lies outside the target of a library built for alpha chains; its clone size means little. V is TRBV20-1 and J is TRBJ2-3, with 7 bases matching TRBD2. This CDR3 comprises 14 residues. V lost 7 bases to trimming and J lost 3 bases; unmatched junction nucleotides: 10. From germline, CDR1 is DFQATT and CDR2 SNEGSKA (reference sequence). CDR3 nucleotide sequence: TGCAGTGGTAGGATGCAGGGAGGGACAGATACGCAGTATTTT. Amino acids: CSGRMQGGTDTQYF.

This clonotype was seen many times. The library was prepared for alpha chains; this beta chain is a stray read, so its frequency means little. The chain links TRBV5-4 to TRBJ1-1; D is unclear. Germline V gene sequence: CDR1 SGHNT, CDR2 YYREEE (reference sequence). V dropped 2 bases and J dropped 7 bases, with 15 bases sitting between them. The length of the CDR3 is 14 residues. The DNA for the CDR3 is TGTGCCAGCAGCTTTCTGGGTCCATCGGGTGAAGCTTTCTTT. Translated, it gives CASSFLGPSGEAFF.

This clonotype is medium-sized in the sample. Being off target in a library aimed at alpha chains, this beta chain has a size of little meaning. The rearrangement links TRBV4-1 to TRBJ2-7, with D possibly being TRBD2 (5 bases). The CDR3 contains 16 residues. V was clipped by 6 bases and J by 5 bases, with 23 bases between them. Germline assignment: CDR1 MGHRA and CDR2 YSYEKL. The CDR3: CASRPNQLMGVHEQYF. The DNA for the CDR3 is TGCGCCAGCAGACCAAACCAGTTAATGGGAGTCCACGAGCAGTACTTC.

By share of the sample, this clonotype is medium-sized. This beta chain was picked up by a library intended for alpha chains and is off target, so its count carries little meaning. J is TRBJ2-3 and V is TRBV2; no clear D. CDR3 length: 15 amino acids. The germline V gene has CDR1 SNHLY and CDR2 FYNNEI. V was clipped by 6 bases and J by 3 bases, with 16 bases between them. The CDR3 nucleotides are TGTGCCAGCAGGCTGACCCGTGGCCTTACAGATACGCAGTATTTT. It translates to CASRLTRGLTDTQYF.

This clonotype was seen ten or more times. In a library made to pick up alpha chains, this beta chain is a stray read with a size that means little. The V gene is TRBV28, the J gene TRBJ1-6; D is possibly TRBD1 (6 bases). V gave up 2 bases and J gave up 1 base, with 9 bases separating them. The CDR3 contains 16 residues. Germline lookup yields CDR1 MDHEN and CDR2 SYDVKM. CDR3 bases: TGTGCCAGCAGTTTAAGGGGGTCGTCCTATAATTCACCCCTCCACTTT. Translation gives CASSLRGSSYNSPLHF.

This clonotype was detected ten times or more. The library was built for alpha chains, so this beta chain is an off-target read and its size means little. CDR3 DNA: TGTGCCAGCAGCCAAATGGGGAAACTGTTTTTT. Encoded protein: CASSQMGKLFF. The chain links TRBV4-2 to TRBJ1-4; D call uncertain. Germline V gene lookup returns CDR1 LGHNA and CDR2 YNFKEQ. Between the trimmed V and J ends, which lost 2 bases and 11 bases, there was a span of 6 bases. CDR3 length equals 11 residues.

Judged by abundance, this clonotype is medium-sized. This beta chain is a stray read from a library made for alpha chains; its abundance is not meaningful. The chain has TRBV12-5 and TRBJ2-7; 10 bases are shared with TRBD1. Unmatched junction bases numbered 6, after V lost 7 bases and J lost 3 bases. The CDR3 length is 14 residues. Germline V gene lookup returns CDR1 LGHNT and CDR2 FRNRAP. In DNA form, the CDR3 reads TGTGCTAGTGCCACGGGACAGGGGTTCTACGAGCAGTACTTC. Its protein product is CASATGQGFYEQYF. The whole variable domain, remainder taken from reference TRBV12-5 and TRBJ2-7, is DARVTQTPRHKVTEMGQEVTMRCQPILGHNTVFWYRQTMMQGLELLAYFRNRAPLDDSGMPKDRFSAEMPDATLATLKIQPSEPRDSAVYFCASATGQGFYEQYFGPGTRLTVT.

Sample share makes this clonotype medium-sized (0.01 to 0.1%). Within a library made for alpha chains, this beta chain is off target, and its count is uninformative. The chain is built from TRBV4-3 and TRBJ1-2; D is perhaps TRBD1 (5 bases). CDR1 and CDR2 (germline): LGHNA, YSLEER. The germline V and J ends were trimmed by 1 base and 8 bases, with 14 bases remaining between them. This CDR3 contains 14 residues. The CDR3 DNA follows: TGCGCCAGCAGCCAAGGACGAGGGGCGGGAGGCTACACCTTC. It translates to CASSQGRGAGGYTF.

In this sample, this clonotype is medium-sized (0.01 to 0.1%). Found in a library prepared for alpha chains, this beta chain is an off-target read, and its abundance has little meaning. CDR3 sequence: CSAGTNYGYTF. CDR3 sequence (DNA): TGCAGTGCTGGGACAAACTATGGCTACACCTTC. The V call is TRBV20-1, the J call TRBJ1-2; D possibly corresponds to TRBD1 (6 bases). V was cut by 5 bases and J by 2 bases, with 6 bases left in between. The CDR3 has 11 amino acids. CDR1 is DFQATT and CDR2 is SNEGSKA in the germline V gene (reference sequence).

Within the sample, this clonotype is medium-sized. Within a library made for alpha chains, this beta chain is off target, and its count is uninformative. The rearrangement uses TRBV4-3 and TRBJ2-1; weak D call: TRBD2 (5 bases). The V and J ends lost 0 bases and 10 bases respectively, with 10 bases between them. Germline values: CDR1 LGHNA, CDR2 YSLEER. This CDR3 spans 13 amino acids. The CDR3 is CASSQEGWEEQFF. CDR3 DNA: TGCGCCAGCAGCCAAGAGGGTTGGGAGGAGCAGTTCTTC.

By share, this clonotype ranks as medium-sized. Being off target in a library aimed at alpha chains, this beta chain has a size of little meaning. The chain couples TRBV20-1 to TRBJ2-5; D is undetermined. V gave up 3 bases and J gave up 5 bases, with 10 bases separating them. The CDR3 totals 12 residues. Germline V gives CDR1 DFQATT, CDR2 SNEGSKA (reference sequence). CDR3 region: CSASSLTETQYF. The CDR3 nucleotides are TGCAGTGCTAGTTCCCTTACGGAGACCCAGTACTTC.

This clonotype is medium-sized (0.01 to 0.1%). This beta chain is a stray read from a library made for alpha chains; its abundance is not meaningful. The J gene is TRBJ2-3, the V gene TRBV6-1; D perhaps matches TRBD1 (6 bases). The germline V and J ends were trimmed by 0 bases and 5 bases, with 9 bases remaining between them. The length of the CDR3 is 14 residues. CDR1 is MNHNS and CDR2 is SASEGT in the germline V gene. The CDR3 coding sequence is TGTGCCAGCAGTGAAGCGCGAGGGGGAGATACGCAGTATTTT. It yields the protein CASSEARGGDTQYF.

There are many counts of this clonotype. This beta chain turned up in a library designed for alpha chains; as an off-target read, its abundance says little. The chain recombines TRBV2 with TRBJ2-3; D is uncertain. V was pared by 1 base and J by 1 base, with 6 bases between. From germline, CDR1 is SNHLY and CDR2 FYNNEI. There are 14 residues in the CDR3. The DNA for the CDR3 is TGTGCCAGCAGTGAAGGTCTCCGCACAGATACGCAGTATTTT. Its translation: CASSEGLRTDTQYF.